This T cell receptor (beta chain) was obtained from a study of cytomegalovirus exposure and HLA in healthy donors. Trimming removed 2 bases from V and 6 bases from J; junction bases left unmatched: 8. Germline V gene lookup returns CDR1 MDHEN and CDR2 SYDVKM. The CDR3 consists of 17 residues. Use of 60 Vbeta and 13 Jbeta primers characterized the PCR. Repertoires were generated with immunoSEQ multiplex PCR, while TCRdb's copy carries only in-frame clones and drops some. The repertoire includes approximately 54,000 clones, less than 85% of them detected once, and approximately 3% sits in the top ten. This clonotype was sampled from a woman aged 18-29 years in good health and CMV-seronegative. Specimen: PBMCs. V gene TRBV28 combines with J gene TRBJ2-3; 13 positions agree with TRBD2. CDR3 nucleotides: TGTGCCAGCAGTTTAGTCACTAGCGGGAGGGCCGAGGATACGCAGTATTTT. Amino acids: CASSLVTSGRAEDTQYF. The full variable domain, in which reference TRBV28 and TRBJ2-3 provide the parts outside the CDR3, is DVKVTQSSRYLVKRTGEKVFLECVQDMDHENMFWYRQDPGLGLRLIYFSYDVKMKEKGDIPEGYSVSREKKERFSLILESASTNQTSMYLCASSLVTSGRAEDTQYFGPGTRLTVL.